These 3 T cell receptor beta chains were sequenced from one sample in a study of blood T cell repertoires in COVID-19. The method was immunoSEQ multiplex PCR; TCRdb's version includes in-frame clones alone and lacks a portion of them. The sample yields 120,000 or so clones, 84% seen once. What was sequenced was PBMCs or T cells enriched from blood (not recorded which). These receptors all come from a woman aged 30 to 39 who had recovered from COVID-19.

This rearrangement joins TRBV27 to TRBJ2-5; TRBD1 matches at 11 bases. Germline CDR1 reads MNHEY; CDR2 reads SMNVEV (reference sequence). The CDR3 runs to 16 residues. Trimming cost V 0 bases and J 5 bases; bases outside gene matches: 5. CDR3 amino acids: CASSLSGTGGGETQYF. CDR3 DNA: TGTGCCAGCAGTTTATCGGGGACAGGGGGTGGGGAGACCCAGTACTTC.

This chain connects TRBV4-2 to TRBJ2-5, with 11 bases aligning to TRBD2. V dropped 1 base and J dropped 0; count of bases not matched to a gene: 7. The CDR3 has 18 amino acids. From germline, CDR1 is LGHNA and CDR2 YNFKEQ. In nucleotides, the CDR3 is TGTGCCAGCAGCCAAGCAGCACTAGCGGGAGCCAACCAAGAGACCCAGTACTTC. It codes for CASSQAALAGANQETQYF.

The chain is built from TRBV9 and TRBJ2-3, with a tentative D call TRBD2 (5 bases). The V gene's germline CDR1 is SGDLS and CDR2 YYNGEE. The CDR3 contains 15 residues. Trimming took off 2 bases at V and 5 bases at J, with 15 bases between the two ends. CDR3 loop: CASSVGSGAEDTQYF. As DNA, the CDR3 is TGTGCCAGCAGCGTGGGGTCCGGAGCGGAAGATACGCAGTATTTT.